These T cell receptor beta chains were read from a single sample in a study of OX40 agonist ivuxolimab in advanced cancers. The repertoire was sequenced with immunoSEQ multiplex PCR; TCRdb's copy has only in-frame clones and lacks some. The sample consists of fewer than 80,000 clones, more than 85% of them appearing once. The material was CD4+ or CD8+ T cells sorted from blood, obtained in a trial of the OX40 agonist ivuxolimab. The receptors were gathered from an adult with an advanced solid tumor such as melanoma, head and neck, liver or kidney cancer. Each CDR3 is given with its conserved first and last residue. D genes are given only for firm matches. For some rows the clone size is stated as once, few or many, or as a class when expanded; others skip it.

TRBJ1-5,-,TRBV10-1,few,CAKRGSGGNQPQHF,TGCGCCAAGAGGGGGTCGGGGGGTAATCAGCCCCAGCATTTT
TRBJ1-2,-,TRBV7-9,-,CASSLVGTVYGYTF,TGTGCCAGCAGCTTAGTGGGGACGGTTTATGGCTACACCTTC
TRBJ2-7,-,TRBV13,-,CASSLQPNYEQYF,TGTGCCAGCAGCTTACAGCCAAACTACGAGCAGTACTTC
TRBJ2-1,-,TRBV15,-,CATSRNNEQFF,TGTGCCACCAGCAGAAACAATGAGCAGTTCTTC
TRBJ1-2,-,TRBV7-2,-,CASSPGGISYYGYTF,TGTGCCAGCAGCCCTGGGGGGATTTCCTACTATGGCTACACCTTC
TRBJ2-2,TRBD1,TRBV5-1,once,CASSSYPPGQRTGELFF,TGCGCCAGCAGCTCCTACCCTCCGGGACAGAGAACCGGGGAGCTGTTTTTT
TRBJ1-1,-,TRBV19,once,CASRGRGTEAFF,TGTGCCAGTAGAGGACGGGGGACTGAAGCTTTCTTT
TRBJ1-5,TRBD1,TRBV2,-,CASSERGREGNQPQHF,TGTGCCAGCAGTGAGAGGGGGCGCGAAGGCAATCAGCCCCAGCATTTT
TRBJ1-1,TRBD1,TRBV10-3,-,CAIRGGTDNTEAFF,TGTGCCATCAGGGGGGGGACAGATAACACTGAAGCTTTCTTT
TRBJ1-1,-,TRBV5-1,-,CASSFSVGYTEAFF,TGCGCCAGCAGCTTTTCAGTTGGTTACACTGAAGCTTTCTTT
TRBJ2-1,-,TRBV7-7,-,CASSLAGGPEEQFF,TGTGCCAGCAGCTTAGCGGGGGGGCCTGAGGAGCAGTTCTTC
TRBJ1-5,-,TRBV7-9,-,CASSLWGNQPQHF,TGTGCCAGCAGCTTATGGGGCAATCAGCCCCAGCATTTT
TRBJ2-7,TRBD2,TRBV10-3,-,CAISLLAGGYEQYF,TGTGCCATCAGCTTACTAGCGGGGGGCTACGAGCAGTACTTC